The 11 T cell receptor beta chains presented below share a single source sample, sequenced in a study of T cells in localized non-small cell lung cancer (dated by TCRdb to 2018 to 2021). The method behind the library was the immunoSEQ multiplex PCR assay. TCRdb carries this immuneACCESS record with in-frame sequences only. Its versions omit some clonotypes, under half of them owing to an unresolved V gene in the studies checked, with the rest unexplained. The sample has 38,000 or so clones on record, 80% to 90% of them singletons. The ten largest clonotypes hold over 5.5% of the sample. The input for sequencing was peripheral blood mononuclear cells, taken before any cancer treatment. The receptors were gathered from a male donor older than 55 with stage II lung adenocarcinoma.

Notes on this clone: The sample has other DNA sequences that encode this CDR3 too. This chain links TRBV9 with TRBJ2-3; unclear D gene. Germline CDR1 SGDLS, CDR2 YYNGEE. V lost 1 base, J lost 0 bases, and 0 bases lay in between. The CDR3 totals 12 residues. The CDR3 spells CASSVSTDTQYF. The CDR3 region has the DNA TGTGCCAGCAGCGTAAGCACAGATACGCAGTATTTT.

The CDR3 loop reads CAISPGDRANYGYTF. The CDR3 nucleotides read TGTGCCATCAGTCCAGGGGACAGGGCTAACTATGGCTACACCTTC. The chain uses TRBV10-3 and TRBJ1-2, with 9 bases matching TRBD1. V dropped 5 bases and J dropped 0; count of bases not matched to a gene: 4. The length of the CDR3 is 15 residues. In germline, CDR1 is ENHRY, CDR2 SYGVKD.

The J gene is TRBJ2-7, the V gene TRBV5-6; D call uncertain. The CDR3 has 14 residues. Germline lookup yields CDR1 SGHDT and CDR2 YYEEEE. The V end lost 0 bases, the J end lost 2 bases, and 9 bases lay between the germline ends. The CDR3 reads CASSLAAVTYEQYF. The CDR3 DNA sequence: TGTGCCAGCAGCTTGGCTGCAGTAACCTACGAGCAGTACTTC.

The chain employs TRBV19 and TRBJ2-5; D not resolved. CDR1 and CDR2 from the germline V gene are LNHDA and SQIVND (reference sequence). This CDR3 spans 13 amino acids. Trimming took 0 bases from V and 7 from J, leaving 9 bases between them. The CDR3 is CASSIDRQRTQYF. The CDR3 DNA reads TGTGCCAGTAGTATAGATCGGCAGAGGACCCAGTACTTC.

The genes are TRBV15 and TRBJ1-5; 7 positions match TRBD1. There are 15 residues in the CDR3. V was pared by 0 bases and J by 3 bases, with 2 bases of the junction left unmatched. Germline lookup yields CDR1 LNHNV and CDR2 YYDKDF (reference sequence). In nucleotides, the CDR3 is TGTGCCACCAGCAGAGATGGGACAGTCAATCAGCCCCAGCATTTT. The encoded protein is CATSRDGTVNQPQHF.

The V call is TRBV2, the J call TRBJ1-3, with D possibly being TRBD1 (5 bases). CDR1 and CDR2 (germline): SNHLY, FYNNEI. This CDR3 comprises 14 residues. V lost 4 bases, J lost 2 bases, and 9 bases lay in between. This CDR3 is CASSGGPAGNTIYF. The CDR3 nucleotides read TGTGCCAGCAGTGGGGGACCGGCTGGAAACACCATATATTTT. The full variable domain, rest sourced from reference TRBV2 and TRBJ1-3, is EPEVTQTPSHQVTQMGQEVILRCVPISNHLYFYWYRQILGQKVEFLVSFYNNEISEKSEIFDDQFSVERPDGSNFTLKIRSTKLEDSAMYFCASSGGPAGNTIYFGEGSWLTVV.

The J gene is TRBJ1-5, the V gene TRBV2; 7 bases fit TRBD1. The CDR3 is 15 residues long. Germline V gives CDR1 SNHLY, CDR2 FYNNEI. The ends lost 4 bases at V and 6 bases at J; junction bases unmatched: 9. This CDR3 reads CASSGEGQVGQPQHF. DNA of the CDR3: TGTGCCAGCAGTGGAGAAGGACAGGTGGGTCAGCCCCAGCATTTT.

This chain uses TRBV19 with TRBJ1-2; 9 nucleotides agree with TRBD1. The ends lost 5 bases at V and 0 bases at J; junction bases unmatched: 4. The CDR3 is 15 amino acids. Germline V gene sequence: CDR1 LNHDA, CDR2 SQIVND (reference sequence). CDR3 in amino acids: CASSERQGANYGYTF. For the CDR3, the DNA is TGTGCCAGTAGTGAAAGACAGGGGGCTAACTATGGCTACACCTTC.

This chain connects TRBV4-1 to TRBJ2-6, with unresolved D. The CDR3 sequence is 16 residues long. CDR1 is MGHRA and CDR2 is YSYEKL in the germline V gene. The V gene lost 3 bases and the J gene lost 0 bases, with 9 bases spanning the gap. The chain's CDR3 is CASSHGLTSGANVLTF. Here the CDR3 DNA reads TGCGCCAGCAGCCACGGGTTAACCTCTGGGGCCAACGTCCTGACTTTC.

This clone was counted a few times. The chain links TRBV29-1 to TRBJ1-2; weak D call: TRBD1 (5 bases). V was shortened by 4 bases and J by 4 bases, with 10 bases between the two germline ends. Germline values: CDR1 SQVTM, CDR2 ANQGSEA. CDR3 length: 12 residues. CDR3 sequence: CSVGDSRYGYTF. The CDR3 region has the DNA TGCAGCGTTGGCGACAGCCGCTATGGCTACACCTTC.

The chain has TRBV18 and TRBJ1-3; D not certain. The V gene lost 2 bases and the J gene lost 4 bases, with 12 bases spanning the gap. The CDR3 sequence is 15 residues long. Germline-derived CDR1 and CDR2 are KGHSH and LQKENI. Written as DNA, the CDR3 is TGTGCCAGCTCACCAAATCCTGCGGACGGAAACACCATATATTTT. It translates to CASSPNPADGNTIYF.